The sequence of this T cell receptor (beta chain) was determined in a study of cytomegalovirus exposure and HLA in healthy donors. As regards this clone: The antigen remains undetermined.

Looked up from germline, CDR1 is SGHRS and CDR2 is YFSETQ. CDR3 length: 13 residues. V lost 5 bases to trimming and J lost 5 bases; unmatched junction nucleotides: 3. Primers included in the PCR were 60 Vbeta and 13 Jbeta primers. Sequencing was performed with immunoSEQ multiplex PCR; in TCRdb, only in-frame clones are kept and a portion is missing. The sample holds around 200,000 clones, roughly 80% seen once. Whole-study results and caveats: Three chains tied to CMV proved CMV antigen-specific in vitro.

V is TRBV5-1 and J is TRBJ2-7; 11 nucleotides match TRBD1. The sequencing input was PBMCs. The source is a woman younger than 30 in good health and CMV-seronegative. CDR3 amino acids: CASSWDRGDEQYF. CDR3 bases: TGCGCCAGCAGTTGGGACAGGGGGGACGAGCAGTACTTC.